These T cell receptor beta chains were read from a single sample in a study of cytomegalovirus exposure and HLA in healthy donors. Profiled with immunoSEQ multiplex PCR; TCRdb holds only in-frame clones, not every one. The sample yields 170,000 or so clones, 75% to 85% seen once. The sample was PBMCs. The origin of the receptors is a boy between 10 and 17 years old in good health and CMV-seronegative. Each CDR3 is given with its conserved first and last residue. Each record gives: CDR3 protein, CDR3 DNA, clone size, V gene, D gene, J gene. D genes are given only for firm matches. Where a row states a size, it is once, few, many or the class of an expanded clone; other rows omit it.

CDR3 protein: CASSYLQGSGYNGYTF; CDR3 DNA: TGTGCCAGCAGCTACCTACAGGGCTCAGGTTACAATGGCTACACCTTC; clone size: .; V gene: TRBV5-6; D gene: .; J gene: TRBJ1-2
CDR3 protein: CASSDYADRVAFF; CDR3 DNA: TGTGCCAGCAGCGACTATGCGGACAGGGTTGCTTTCTTT; clone size: once; V gene: TRBV11-2; D gene: TRBD1; J gene: TRBJ1-1
CDR3 protein: CASSTGGRDHYEQYF; CDR3 DNA: TGTGCCAGCAGCACAGGGGGGCGGGACCACTACGAGCAGTACTTC; clone size: .; V gene: TRBV11-3; D gene: TRBD1; J gene: TRBJ2-7
CDR3 protein: CASSLRGTGYSQPQHF; CDR3 DNA: TGTGCCAGCAGCTTACGGGGAACAGGGTACTCTCAGCCCCAGCATTTT; clone size: once; V gene: TRBV7-8; D gene: .; J gene: TRBJ1-5
CDR3 protein: CASSLSTGEIRNEAFF; CDR3 DNA: TGTGCCAGCAGCCTTTCGACAGGGGAGATCCGGAATGAAGCTTTCTTT; clone size: .; V gene: TRBV7-8; D gene: TRBD1; J gene: TRBJ1-1
CDR3 protein: CASSVAWLAGFNEQFF; CDR3 DNA: TGTGCCAGCAGCGTAGCCTGGCTAGCGGGCTTCAATGAGCAGTTCTTC; clone size: .; V gene: TRBV9; D gene: TRBD2; J gene: TRBJ2-1
CDR3 protein: CASSHNRDRGHEQYF; CDR3 DNA: TGCGCCAGCAGCCATAACCGGGACAGGGGACACGAGCAGTACTTC; clone size: .; V gene: TRBV4-3; D gene: TRBD1; J gene: TRBJ2-7
CDR3 protein: CASSLSASGNTQYF; CDR3 DNA: TGTGCCAGCAGTTTATCAGCTAGCGGGAATACGCAGTATTTT; clone size: once; V gene: TRBV27; D gene: TRBD2; J gene: TRBJ2-3
CDR3 protein: CASSLMFRGRGAGELFF; CDR3 DNA: TGTGCCAGCAGCTTAATGTTTCGCGGGAGGGGGGCCGGGGAGCTGTTTTTT; clone size: .; V gene: TRBV7-3; D gene: TRBD2; J gene: TRBJ2-2
CDR3 protein: CASSLSRRNYGYTF; CDR3 DNA: TGTGCCAGCAGCCTCAGCAGGAGGAACTATGGCTACACCTTC; clone size: once; V gene: TRBV27; D gene: .; J gene: TRBJ1-2
CDR3 protein: CASSLTTVRLSPLHF; CDR3 DNA: TGTGCCAGCAGCTTAACGACAGTTAGGCTTTCACCCCTCCACTTT; clone size: once; V gene: TRBV7-8; D gene: .; J gene: TRBJ1-6
CDR3 protein: CASSAGGRSYNEQFF; CDR3 DNA: TGTGCCAGCTCGGCGGGGGGCCGATCCTACAATGAGCAGTTCTTC; clone size: .; V gene: TRBV5-4; D gene: TRBD2; J gene: TRBJ2-1
CDR3 protein: CASSPPGTARAF; CDR3 DNA: TGTGCCAGCTCACCACCAGGGACAGCCAGGGCCTTT; clone size: .; V gene: TRBV18; D gene: TRBD1; J gene: TRBJ1-1
CDR3 protein: CASTGQGADTQYF; CDR3 DNA: TGTGCCAGTACCGGACAGGGGGCAGATACGCAGTATTTT; clone size: .; V gene: TRBV19; D gene: TRBD1; J gene: TRBJ2-3
CDR3 protein: CASSLSRVARIYTF; CDR3 DNA: TGTGCCAGCAGTTTATCCAGGGTCGCTCGGATCTACACCTTC; clone size: .; V gene: TRBV28; D gene: .; J gene: TRBJ1-2
CDR3 protein: CASSLVSGIRGETQYF; CDR3 DNA: TGCGCCAGCAGCTTGGTAAGCGGCATCAGGGGGGAGACCCAGTACTTC; clone size: .; V gene: TRBV5-1; D gene: TRBD1; J gene: TRBJ2-5
CDR3 protein: CASSQDLGRGALYNEQFF; CDR3 DNA: TGTGCCAGCAGCCAAGATTTAGGGCGGGGGGCCCTCTACAATGAGCAGTTCTTC; clone size: .; V gene: TRBV4-2; D gene: TRBD2; J gene: TRBJ2-1
CDR3 protein: CASNRHRGTDGYTF; CDR3 DNA: TGTGCCAGTAATCGACACAGGGGTACCGATGGCTACACCTTC; clone size: .; V gene: TRBV19; D gene: TRBD1; J gene: TRBJ1-2
CDR3 protein: CASSLAGGNTEAFF; CDR3 DNA: TGCGCCAGCAGCTTGGCCGGGGGGAACACTGAAGCTTTCTTT; clone size: .; V gene: TRBV5-1; D gene: .; J gene: TRBJ1-1
CDR3 protein: CASSVAGGAPAYEQYF; CDR3 DNA: TGTGCCAGCAGCGTAGCAGGCGGGGCACCAGCCTACGAGCAGTACTTC; clone size: .; V gene: TRBV9; D gene: .; J gene: TRBJ2-7
CDR3 protein: CAWSWSGRAGELFF; CDR3 DNA: TGTGCCTGGAGTTGGTCAGGGAGGGCCGGGGAGCTGTTTTTT; clone size: .; V gene: TRBV30; D gene: TRBD2; J gene: TRBJ2-2
CDR3 protein: CASSYGLQGADTQYF; CDR3 DNA: TGTGCCAGTAGTTACGGACTCCAAGGCGCAGATACGCAGTATTTT; clone size: .; V gene: TRBV19; D gene: .; J gene: TRBJ2-3
CDR3 protein: CAWSPQRRPYNEQFF; CDR3 DNA: TGTGCCTGGAGTCCACAGCGGAGGCCCTACAATGAGCAGTTCTTC; clone size: .; V gene: TRBV30; D gene: .; J gene: TRBJ2-1
CDR3 protein: CASSIGLADAYEQYF; CDR3 DNA: TGTGCCAGTAGTATCGGTCTAGCAGATGCCTACGAGCAGTACTTC; clone size: .; V gene: TRBV19; D gene: .; J gene: TRBJ2-7
CDR3 protein: CASSRGQLNTEAFF; CDR3 DNA: TGTGCCAGCAGCAGGGGACAGCTGAACACTGAAGCTTTCTTT; clone size: .; V gene: TRBV7-6; D gene: TRBD1; J gene: TRBJ1-1
CDR3 protein: CASSQGGTEAFF; CDR3 DNA: TGTGCCAGCTCACAAGGGGGAACTGAAGCTTTCTTT; clone size: .; V gene: TRBV18; D gene: .; J gene: TRBJ1-1
CDR3 protein: CAWSDPGGEQPHGYTF; CDR3 DNA: TGTGCCTGGAGTGACCCCGGAGGGGAGCAACCCCATGGCTACACCTTC; clone size: .; V gene: TRBV30; D gene: .; J gene: TRBJ1-2
CDR3 protein: CSSSLGGHYGYTF; CDR3 DNA: TGTTCCAGCAGCTTAGGGGGCCACTATGGCTACACCTTC; clone size: once; V gene: TRBV7-9; D gene: TRBD1; J gene: TRBJ1-2
CDR3 protein: CASKGAPTEEKLFF; CDR3 DNA: TGTGCCAGCAAGGGGGCGCCCACGGAGGAAAAACTGTTTTTT; clone size: .; V gene: TRBV25-1; D gene: TRBD1; J gene: TRBJ1-4
CDR3 protein: CASSEFRNNEQFF; CDR3 DNA: TGTGCCAGCAGTGAATTCAGGAACAATGAGCAGTTCTTC; clone size: .; V gene: TRBV25-1; D gene: .; J gene: TRBJ2-1
CDR3 protein: CASSINSPGTEAFF; CDR3 DNA: TGTGCCAGTAGTATCAATTCGCCAGGCACTGAAGCTTTCTTT; clone size: few; V gene: TRBV19; D gene: .; J gene: TRBJ1-1
CDR3 protein: CASSPRGDNYGYTF; CDR3 DNA: TGCGCCAGCAGCCCCAGGGGGGACAACTATGGCTACACCTTC; clone size: .; V gene: TRBV5-1; D gene: TRBD1; J gene: TRBJ1-2
CDR3 protein: CASSNSLLNTEAFF; CDR3 DNA: TGCGCCAGCAGCAACAGTTTACTTAACACTGAAGCTTTCTTT; clone size: .; V gene: TRBV10-2; D gene: .; J gene: TRBJ1-1
CDR3 protein: CASSPQVPSGRVYNEQFF; CDR3 DNA: TGTGCCAGCAGCCCCCAGGTGCCTAGCGGGAGGGTTTACAATGAGCAGTTCTTC; clone size: .; V gene: TRBV9; D gene: TRBD2; J gene: TRBJ2-1
CDR3 protein: CAWTQGTRGYGYTF; CDR3 DNA: TGTGCCTGGACCCAGGGCACCAGGGGCTATGGCTACACCTTC; clone size: .; V gene: TRBV30; D gene: .; J gene: TRBJ1-2
CDR3 protein: CAWSYQQGANYGYTF; CDR3 DNA: TGTGCCTGGAGTTATCAACAGGGGGCTAACTATGGCTACACCTTC; clone size: once; V gene: TRBV30; D gene: TRBD1; J gene: TRBJ1-2
CDR3 protein: CASSHTTGSYEQYF; CDR3 DNA: TGCGCCAGCAGCCATACGACTGGGTCCTACGAGCAGTACTTC; clone size: .; V gene: TRBV4-1; D gene: .; J gene: TRBJ2-7
CDR3 protein: CASSLLRMNTEAFF; CDR3 DNA: TGTGCCAGCAGCTTATTGAGGATGAACACTGAAGCTTTCTTT; clone size: .; V gene: TRBV7-9; D gene: .; J gene: TRBJ1-1
CDR3 protein: CASSGTGGYEQYF; CDR3 DNA: TGTGCCAGCAGTGGGACAGGGGGCTACGAGCAGTACTTC; clone size: .; V gene: TRBV6-5; D gene: TRBD1; J gene: TRBJ2-7
CDR3 protein: CAWRGGSSYGQYF; CDR3 DNA: TGTGCCTGGAGGGGGGGAAGCTCCTACGGGCAGTACTTC; clone size: .; V gene: TRBV30; D gene: .; J gene: TRBJ2-7
CDR3 protein: CASSYSGGNQPQHF; CDR3 DNA: TGTGCCAGCAGTTACTCAGGGGGCAATCAGCCCCAGCATTTT; clone size: .; V gene: TRBV6-6; D gene: .; J gene: TRBJ1-5